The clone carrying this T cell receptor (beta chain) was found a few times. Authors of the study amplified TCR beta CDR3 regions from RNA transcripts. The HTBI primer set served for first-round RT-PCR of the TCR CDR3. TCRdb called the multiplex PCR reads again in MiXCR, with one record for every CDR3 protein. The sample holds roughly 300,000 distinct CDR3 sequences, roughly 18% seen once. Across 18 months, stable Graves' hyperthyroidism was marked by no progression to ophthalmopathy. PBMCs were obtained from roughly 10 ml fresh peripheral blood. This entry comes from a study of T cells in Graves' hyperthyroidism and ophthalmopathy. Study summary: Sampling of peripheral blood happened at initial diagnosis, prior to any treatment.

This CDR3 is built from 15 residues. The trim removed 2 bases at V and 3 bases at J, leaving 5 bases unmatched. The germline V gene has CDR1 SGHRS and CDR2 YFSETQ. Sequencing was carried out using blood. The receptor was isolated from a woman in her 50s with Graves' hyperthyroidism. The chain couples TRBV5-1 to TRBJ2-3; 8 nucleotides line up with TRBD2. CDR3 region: CASSFRGRTTDTQYF. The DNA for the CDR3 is TGCGCCAGCAGCTTTCGCGGGAGGACAACAGATACGCAGTATTTT.